This passage covers 28 T cell receptor beta chains from one sample sequenced in a study of T cell responses to AZD1222 COVID-19 vaccine. Profiling relied on immunoSEQ multiplex PCR, and the TCRdb table lists in-frame clones only, not all of them. This repertoire shows roughly 98,000 clones, approximately 91% found once; its top ten account for approximately 16%. The source material was peripheral blood, sampled 28 days after the second AZD1222 dose. These receptor sequences come from an adult who received the AZD1222 COVID-19 vaccine.

The chain is built from TRBV4-1 and TRBJ1-5; D might be TRBD1 (6 bases). This CDR3 is built from 15 residues. In germline, CDR1 is MGHRA, CDR2 YSYEKL. Trimming took off 2 bases at V and 5 bases at J, with 13 bases between the two ends. DNA for the CDR3: TGCGCCAGCAGCCAATCCGGGGACACCTATCAGCCCCAGCATTTT. Translating gives CASSQSGDTYQPQHF.

The rearrangement links TRBV6-1 to TRBJ1-6; D is unclear. Between the trimmed V and J ends, which lost 3 bases and 0 bases, there was a span of 9 bases. Germline CDR1 and CDR2: MNHNS and SASEGT. The CDR3 runs 16 residues. The CDR3 DNA reads TGTGCCAGCAGTGAGGAGGGCGGCTCCTATAATTCACCCCTCCACTTT. Residues: CASSEEGGSYNSPLHF.

The chain couples TRBV12-3 or TRBV12-4 to TRBJ2-1; D is uncertain. V gave up 4 bases and J gave up 7 bases, with 8 bases separating them. This CDR3 comprises 12 residues. This CDR3 is CASSSETNEQFF. Written as DNA, the CDR3 is TGTGCCAGCAGTTCAGAGACGAATGAGCAGTTCTTC.

The rearrangement joins TRBV6-1 to TRBJ2-5, with D unresolved. CDR3 length equals 11 residues. The V and J ends lost 1 base and 7 bases respectively, with 4 bases between them. Germline CDR1 is MNHNS and CDR2 is SASEGT. CDR3 nucleotide sequence: TGTGCCAGCAGTGAAGTGGTGACCCAGTACTTC. Its translation: CASSEVVTQYF.

This chain joins TRBV4-1 and TRBJ2-7; 15 nucleotides agree with TRBD2. Germline assignment: CDR1 MGHRA and CDR2 YSYEKL. This CDR3 contains 19 residues. V gave up 2 bases and J gave up 2 bases; unmatched junction bases: 10. The CDR3 region has the DNA TGCGCCAGCAGCCAACTGGGACTAGCGGGAGGCCTCTTAACCTACGAGCAGTACTTC. Amino acids: CASSQLGLAGGLLTYEQYF.

The DNA of the CDR3 is TGTGCCAGCAGTTTAAATGTGGGGGTGACAGATACGCAGTATTTT. It encodes CASSLNVGVTDTQYF. V usage is TRBV6-5 and J usage is TRBJ2-3; D possibly matches TRBD1 or TRBD2 (5 bases each). Germline CDR1 and CDR2: MNHEY and SVGAGI. The CDR3 is 15 amino acids. Trimming removed 4 bases from V and 3 bases from J, with 14 bases in between.

A single count supports this clone. V usage is TRBV19 and J usage is TRBJ2-7; D possibly corresponds to TRBD2 (7 bases). CDR1 is LNHDA, CDR2 SQIVND, per germline (reference sequence). CDR3 size: 12 residues. V lost 5 bases to trimming and J lost 7 bases, with 12 bases between them. This chain's CDR3 is CASSAGEGEQYF. CDR3 bases: TGTGCCAGTAGTGCAGGGGAGGGGGAGCAGTACTTC.

The rearrangement links TRBV9 to TRBJ1-3; TRBD1 aligns across 7 bases. V shed 4 bases and J 2 bases; nucleotides not matched to a gene: 12. The CDR3 has 17 amino acids. The germline CDR1 and CDR2 sequences are SGDLS and YYNGEE. As DNA, the CDR3 is TGTGCCAGCAGCTCCTCTAGAGGGGGCTGGGCTGGAAACACCATATATTTT. Its translation is CASSSSRGGWAGNTIYF.

The chain couples TRBV5-8 to TRBJ1-4; a possible D gene is TRBD1 (6 bases). The CDR3 consists of 14 residues. In germline, CDR1 is SGHTS, CDR2 YDEGEE. V shed 4 bases and J shed 4 bases, with 11 bases lying between them. CDR3 in amino acids: CASSRGPLNEKLFF. CDR3 nucleotides: TGTGCCAGCAGCCGGGGGCCTCTTAATGAAAAACTGTTTTTT.

The CDR3 reads CASSTHRVVTRQEQFF. In nucleotides, the CDR3 is TGTGCCAGCAGCACCCACAGGGTTGTCACTAGACAAGAGCAGTTCTTC. The genes are TRBV7-8 and TRBJ2-1; tentatively, D is TRBD1 (6 bases). V lost 5 bases, J lost 10 bases, and 24 bases lay in between. Looked up from germline, CDR1 is SGHVS and CDR2 is FQNEAQ. The CDR3 runs to 16 residues.

This clone appeared once. V usage is TRBV11-2 and J usage is TRBJ1-5; the D gene is possibly TRBD1 (5 bases). The CDR3 runs 15 residues. Trimming pared 0 bases from V and 4 bases from J, leaving 10 bases between. CDR1 and CDR2 (germline): SGHAT, FQNNGV. The CDR3 DNA follows: TGTGCCAGCAGCTTAGAGGGGGGAGCGAATCAGCCCCAGCATTTT. Its protein product is CASSLEGGANQPQHF.

This rearrangement joins TRBV14 to TRBJ2-7, with D unresolved. CDR1 and CDR2 from the germline V gene are SGHDN and FVKESK. The CDR3 covers 15 residues. Trimming cost V 0 bases and J 0 bases, with 9 bases left between them. The DNA for the CDR3 is TGTGCCAGCAGCCAAGAAACCTACCTCTCCTACGAGCAGTACTTC. This translates into CASSQETYLSYEQYF.

CDR3 sequence reads: CSGGSRQGASYEQYF. The CDR3 nucleotides are TGCAGCGGGGGGTCGAGACAGGGGGCCTCCTACGAGCAGTACTTC. The gene calls are TRBV29-1 and TRBJ2-7; TRBD1 matches at 10 bases. This CDR3 contains 15 residues. Germline V gives CDR1 SQVTM, CDR2 ANQGSEA. V trimming: 7 bases; J trimming: 0 bases; junction bases outside the gene matches: 9.

This clone has a single count. The chain recombines TRBV5-1 with TRBJ2-5; D is possibly TRBD1 (6 bases). The CDR3 spans 15 residues. The germline V gene has CDR1 SGHRS and CDR2 YFSETQ. Deletions cut 0 bases from V and 2 bases from J, with 11 bases between. The CDR3 nucleotides read TGCGCCAGCAGCTTGGAGACAGGAATTCAAGAGACCCAGTACTTC. Amino acids: CASSLETGIQETQYF.

The chain couples TRBV28 to TRBJ1-2; perhaps TRBD1 as D (6 bases). V lost 4 bases and J 11 bases, leaving 11 bases between the germline ends. The CDR3 consists of 11 residues. The germline V gene has CDR1 MDHEN and CDR2 SYDVKM. DNA of the CDR3: TGTGCCAGCAGTTACACAGGGTTTTACACCTTC. Translated, it gives CASSYTGFYTF.

This chain links TRBV30 with TRBJ1-1; D not resolved. The CDR3 covers 15 residues. Germline V gene lookup returns CDR1 GTSNPN and CDR2 SVGIG (reference sequence). V shed 2 bases and J shed 1 base, with 14 bases lying between them. The CDR3: CAWSISPRANTEAFF. In nucleotides, the CDR3 is TGTGCCTGGAGTATTTCGCCCCGGGCGAACACTGAAGCTTTCTTT.

The V gene is TRBV12-3 or TRBV12-4, the J gene TRBJ1-2, with D unclear. The CDR3 runs to 13 residues. V was cut by 3 bases and J by 4 bases, with 9 bases left in between. The CDR3 coding sequence is TGTGCCAGCAGTTTCCGGGGTTCCTATGGCTACACCTTC. This encodes CASSFRGSYGYTF.

The chain recombines TRBV28 with TRBJ1-2, with a possible D match to TRBD1 (5 bases). In germline, CDR1 is MDHEN, CDR2 SYDVKM. Trimming stripped 3 bases from V and 7 bases from J, with 15 bases between. This CDR3 contains 14 residues. This CDR3 is CASSFGSFGGGYTF. The CDR3, as DNA: TGTGCCAGCAGTTTCGGAAGTTTTGGGGGTGGCTACACCTTC.

The chain joins TRBV12-3 or TRBV12-4 to TRBJ1-1, with unresolved D. V shed 5 bases and J shed 1 base, with 8 bases lying between them. The CDR3 loop spans 13 amino acids. CDR3 protein: CASSRTANTEAFF. The DNA of the CDR3 is TGTGCCAGCAGTAGGACTGCGAACACTGAAGCTTTCTTT.

The rearrangement uses TRBV5-1 and TRBJ1-5; unclear D gene. The CDR3 runs 13 residues. Germline V CDR1 and CDR2: SGHRS, YFSETQ. V lost 4 bases to trimming and J lost 5 bases, with 10 bases between them. The CDR3 DNA follows: TGCGCCAGCAGCCGGGAACCGTATCAGCCCCAGCATTTT. Its protein product is CASSREPYQPQHF.

V and J are TRBV5-1 and TRBJ2-1; 11 nucleotides line up with TRBD2. CDR3 length: 16 amino acids. V shed 0 bases, J shed 7 bases, and the junction held 6 bases outside the gene matches. The V gene's germline CDR1 is SGHRS and CDR2 YFSETQ. CDR3 protein: CASSLGRTSGRNEQFF. Written as DNA, the CDR3 is TGCGCCAGCAGCTTGGGTCGGACTAGCGGGCGGAATGAGCAGTTCTTC. Drawing the rest from reference TRBV5-1 and TRBJ2-1, the complete variable domain is KAGVTQTPRYLIKTRGQQVTLSCSPISGHRSVSWYQQTPGQGLQFLFEYFSETQRNKGNFPGRFSGRQFSNSRSEMNVSTLELGDSALYLCASSLGRTSGRNEQFFGPGTRLTVL.

The chain is built from TRBV27 and TRBJ1-5, with D tentatively TRBD1 (6 bases). This CDR3 comprises 16 residues. V was trimmed by 0 bases and J by 8 bases, leaving 17 bases between them. From germline, CDR1 is MNHEY and CDR2 SMNVEV (reference sequence). The CDR3 region has the DNA TGTGCCAGCAGTTTATCGACAGGCACTCCTCCTAAGCCCCAGCATTTT. It translates to CASSLSTGTPPKPQHF.

The J gene is TRBJ2-3, the V gene TRBV27, with 9 positions matching TRBD1. CDR1 MNHEY and CDR2 SMNVEV come from the germline V gene (reference sequence). Losses at the gene ends were 4 bases for V and 0 bases for J; bases not matched to a gene: 2. The CDR3 contains 15 residues. The chain's CDR3 is CASSWGTGSTDTQYF. CDR3 nucleotide sequence: TGTGCCAGCAGTTGGGGGACAGGGAGCACAGATACGCAGTATTTT.

The chain links TRBV18 to TRBJ2-5; TRBD1 is a possible D gene (6 bases). From germline, CDR1 is KGHSH and CDR2 LQKENI. This CDR3 comprises 14 residues. The V and J ends lost 5 bases and 5 bases respectively, with 15 bases between them. CDR3: CASSAVQGLETQYF. DNA of the CDR3: TGTGCCAGCTCAGCAGTTCAGGGGTTGGAGACCCAGTACTTC. The full variable domain, completed using reference TRBV18 and TRBJ2-5, is NAGVMQNPRHLVRRRGQEARLRCSPMKGHSHVYWYRQLPEEGLKFMVYLQKENIIDESGMPKERFSAEFPKEGPSILRIQQVVRGDSAAYFCASSAVQGLETQYFGPGTRLLVL.

V usage is TRBV6-4 and J usage is TRBJ2-1; 14 positions agree with TRBD2. There are 14 residues in the CDR3. J was trimmed by 9 bases and V by 2 bases; bases with no gene match: 0. Germline values: CDR1 MRHNA, CDR2 SNTAGT. The CDR3, as DNA: TGTGCCAGCAGTGACGGGACTAGCGGGAGTGAGCAGTTCTTC. Translating gives CASSDGTSGSEQFF.

The V gene is TRBV10-1, the J gene TRBJ2-2; possibly TRBD1 or TRBD2 for D (6 bases each). Germline V gene lookup returns CDR1 WNHNN and CDR2 SYGVQD (reference sequence). V was cut by 3 bases and J by 4 bases, with 18 bases left in between. The CDR3 has 17 amino acids. CDR3 sequence reads: CASSDNFWGAGTGELFF. In DNA, the CDR3 is TGCGCCAGCAGTGATAATTTCTGGGGGGCAGGCACCGGGGAGCTGTTTTTT.

In this sample, this clone turned up a few times. V gene TRBV3-1 (or the pseudogene TRBV3-2) combines with J gene TRBJ1-1; maybe TRBD1 (5 bases). Germline V lookup: CDR1 LGHDT, CDR2 YNNKEL (reference sequence). The CDR3 sequence is 15 residues long. V was pared by 2 bases and J by 2 bases, with 12 bases between. The CDR3 DNA follows: TGTGCCAGCAGCCAATGGGGCGTCCAAAACACTGAAGCTTTCTTT. It specifies CASSQWGVQNTEAFF.

The chain joins TRBV4-1 to TRBJ1-2, with a possible D match to TRBD1 (6 bases). CDR1 is MGHRA and CDR2 is YSYEKL in the germline V gene. The CDR3 extends over 17 amino acids. Trimming shortened V by 2 bases and J by 7 bases, and 23 bases separated the two germline ends. The CDR3 DNA follows: TGCGCCAGCAGCCAATTCTCAGGGGACCCTATGTTCTTTGGCTACACCTTC. Residues: CASSQFSGDPMFFGYTF.